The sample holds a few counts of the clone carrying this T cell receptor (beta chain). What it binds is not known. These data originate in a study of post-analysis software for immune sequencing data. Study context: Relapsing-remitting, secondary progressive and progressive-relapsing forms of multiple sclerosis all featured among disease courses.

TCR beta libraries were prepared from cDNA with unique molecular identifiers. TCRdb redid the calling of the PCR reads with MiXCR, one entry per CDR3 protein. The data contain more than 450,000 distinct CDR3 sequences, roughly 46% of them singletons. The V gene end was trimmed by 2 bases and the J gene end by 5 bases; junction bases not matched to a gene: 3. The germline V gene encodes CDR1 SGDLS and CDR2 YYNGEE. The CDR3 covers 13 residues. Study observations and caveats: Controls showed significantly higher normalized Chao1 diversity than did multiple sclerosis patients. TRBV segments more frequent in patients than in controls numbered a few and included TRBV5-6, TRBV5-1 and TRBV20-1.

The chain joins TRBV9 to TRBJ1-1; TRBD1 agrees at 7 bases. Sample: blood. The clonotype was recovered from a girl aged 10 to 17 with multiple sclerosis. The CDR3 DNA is TGTGCCAGCAGCGTTGGGACAGCAACTGAAGCTTTCTTT. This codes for CASSVGTATEAFF.